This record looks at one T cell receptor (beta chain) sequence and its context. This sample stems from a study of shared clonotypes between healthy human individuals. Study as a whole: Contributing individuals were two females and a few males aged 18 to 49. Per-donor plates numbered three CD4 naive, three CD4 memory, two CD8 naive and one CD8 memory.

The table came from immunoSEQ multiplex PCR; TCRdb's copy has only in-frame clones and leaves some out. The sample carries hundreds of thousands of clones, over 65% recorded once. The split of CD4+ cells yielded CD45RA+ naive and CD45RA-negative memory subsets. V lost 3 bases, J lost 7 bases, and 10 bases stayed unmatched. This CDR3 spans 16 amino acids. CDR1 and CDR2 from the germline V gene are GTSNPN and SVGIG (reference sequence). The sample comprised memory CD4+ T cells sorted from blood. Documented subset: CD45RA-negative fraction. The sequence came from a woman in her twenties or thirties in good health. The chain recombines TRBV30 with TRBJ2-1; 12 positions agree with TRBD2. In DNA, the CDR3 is TGTGCCTGGAGGACCTCCCCGACTAGCGGGAGTAATGAGCAGTTCTTC. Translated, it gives CAWRTSPTSGSNEQFF.